The 31 T cell receptor beta chains reported below all come from one sample, sequenced in a study of shared clonotypes between healthy human individuals. Generated by immunoSEQ multiplex PCR, the TCRdb table keeps only in-frame clones and is missing some. The sample records around 1.4 million clones, about 98.5% being singletons. The sequenced sample was naive CD4+ T cells sorted from blood. Indicated subset: CD45RA+ positively selected. Every receptor here comes from a man younger than 45 in good health.

The chain joins TRBV30 to TRBJ2-7, with 14 positions matching TRBD2. The CDR3 is 15 amino acids. Germline V gene lookup returns CDR1 GTSNPN and CDR2 SVGIG (reference sequence). J gave up 3 bases and V 4 bases, and 5 bases lay outside the gene matches. The CDR3 sequence: CAWTLGLAGDYEQYF. The CDR3 DNA reads as TGTGCCTGGACCCTGGGACTAGCGGGAGACTACGAGCAGTACTTC.

The chain recombines TRBV28 with TRBJ2-7; D possibly matches TRBD1 or TRBD2 (5 bases each). Germline CDR1 reads MDHEN; CDR2 reads SYDVKM. V lost 2 bases, J lost 4 bases, and 12 bases lay in between. There are 14 residues in the CDR3. This CDR3 is CASSLLGPVYEQYF. Written as DNA, the CDR3 is TGTGCCAGCAGTTTACTGGGACCGGTTTACGAGCAGTACTTC.

The CDR3 is CASSKDKGRPGELFF. CDR3 DNA sequence: TGTGCCAGCAGTAAGGATAAGGGCCGTCCCGGGGAGCTGTTTTTT. V and J are TRBV28 and TRBJ2-2; D gene ambiguous. The CDR3 spans 15 residues. Germline lookup yields CDR1 MDHEN and CDR2 SYDVKM. Trimming removed 5 bases from V and 6 bases from J, with 16 bases in between.

The chain joins TRBV4-1 to TRBJ2-1, with D unclear. Germline assignment: CDR1 MGHRA and CDR2 YSYEKL. The CDR3 runs 15 residues. Trimming cost V 2 bases and J 10 bases, with 18 bases left between them. As DNA, the CDR3 is TGCGCCAGCAGCCAACCCACCCGGGCGGTGAACGAGCAGTTCTTC. This gives the protein CASSQPTRAVNEQFF.

The rearrangement links TRBV5-5 to TRBJ1-1; D uncertain. V dropped 0 bases and J dropped 2 bases, with 11 bases sitting between them. This CDR3 has 15 residues. In germline, CDR1 is SGHKS, CDR2 YYEKEE (reference sequence). CDR3 DNA sequence: TGTGCCAGCAGCTTGGGGGCAGGCATAAACACTGAAGCTTTCTTT. Amino acids: CASSLGAGINTEAFF.

This chain joins TRBV9 and TRBJ2-1; 7 bases map to TRBD1. Germline lookup yields CDR1 SGDLS and CDR2 YYNGEE. The length of the CDR3 is 16 residues. V dropped 3 bases and J dropped 3; count of bases not matched to a gene: 9. As DNA, the CDR3 is TGTGCCAGCAGCGCCTACAGGGGAAGCGTCTACAATGAGCAGTTCTTC. Protein: CASSAYRGSVYNEQFF.

The chain employs TRBV29-1 and TRBJ1-1; maybe TRBD1 (5 bases). This CDR3 has 14 residues. The germline CDR1 and CDR2 sequences are SQVTM and ANQGSEA. V gave up 3 bases and J gave up 4 bases, with 15 bases separating them. CDR3 protein: CSVDIAGLGTEAFF. The CDR3 nucleotides are TGCAGCGTTGATATTGCGGGACTTGGCACTGAAGCTTTCTTT.

The chain links TRBV19 to TRBJ1-2, with D perhaps matching TRBD1 (6 bases). The CDR3 runs 13 residues. The ends were cut back, 7 bases at V and 2 bases at J, with 11 bases in the middle. Germline lookup yields CDR1 LNHDA and CDR2 SQIVND (reference sequence). CDR3: CASKRTVNYGYTF. Here the CDR3 DNA reads TGTGCCAGTAAAAGGACAGTAAACTATGGCTACACCTTC. Using reference TRBV19 and TRBJ1-2 for the parts outside the CDR3, the full variable domain is DGGITQSPKYLFRKEGQNVTLSCEQNLNHDAMYWYRQDPGQGLRLIYYSQIVNDFQKGDIAEGYSVSREKKESFPLTVTSAQKNPTAFYLCASKRTVNYGYTFGSGTRLTVV.

This rearrangement joins TRBV18 to TRBJ2-3; TRBD2 aligns across 16 bases. The CDR3 runs 18 residues. The junction had 9 bases not matched to a gene; V was cut back by 3 bases and J by 6 bases. Germline CDR1 is KGHSH and CDR2 is LQKENI. The CDR3 region has the DNA TGTGCCAGCTCACCGATCACCGGGACTAGCGGGAGGGGCGATACGCAGTATTTT. Its translation: CASSPITGTSGRGDTQYF.

The genes are TRBV7-9 and TRBJ2-4; D not resolved. There are 15 residues in the CDR3. Trimming cost V 1 base and J 0 bases, with 7 bases left between them. Germline values: CDR1 SEHNR, CDR2 FQNEAQ (reference sequence). CDR3 sequence reads: CASSLDTLAKNIQYF. CDR3 nucleotides: TGTGCCAGCAGCTTAGACACCCTAGCCAAAAACATTCAGTACTTC.

This chain joins TRBV7-2 and TRBJ1-1; tentative D call: TRBD1 (6 bases). This CDR3 has 12 residues. Trimming removed 2 bases from V and 10 bases from J, with 11 bases in between. Per germline, CDR1 SGHTA and CDR2 FQGNSA. CDR3 sequence reads: CASSLTRRGAFF. The CDR3 DNA reads TGTGCCAGCAGCTTAACACGCAGGGGAGCTTTCTTT. Drawing the rest from reference TRBV7-2 and TRBJ1-1, the complete variable domain is GAGVSQSPSNKVTEKGKDVELRCDPISGHTALYWYRQSLGQGLEFLIYFQGNSAPDKSGLPSDRFSAERTGGSVSTLTIQRTQQEDSAVYLCASSLTRRGAFFGQGTRLTVV.

V gene TRBV4-3 combines with J gene TRBJ2-2, with D tentatively TRBD1 (5 bases). The CDR3 has 17 amino acids. V lost 1 base and J 0 bases, leaving 12 bases between the germline ends. Germline values: CDR1 LGHNA, CDR2 YSLEER. DNA for the CDR3: TGCGCCAGCAGCCAAGTAAAAGGGGCCTCGAACACCGGGGAGCTGTTTTTT. Its protein is CASSQVKGASNTGELFF.

V and J are TRBV28 and TRBJ1-2, with D perhaps TRBD1 (6 bases). The CDR3 is 15 amino acids. Germline V gives CDR1 MDHEN, CDR2 SYDVKM. Trimming pared 2 bases from V and 4 bases from J, leaving 14 bases between. In nucleotides, the CDR3 is TGTGCCAGCAGTTTAGCAGGGGCCGGGATCTATGGCTACACCTTC. Amino acids: CASSLAGAGIYGYTF.

This sequence joins TRBV19 and TRBJ2-7, with 7 bases identical to TRBD2. Germline-derived CDR1 and CDR2 are LNHDA and SQIVND (reference sequence). Trimming at V came to 11 bases and at J to 3 bases, leaving 22 bases not matched to a gene. This CDR3 comprises 17 residues. The CDR3 region is CAGRRGGLALADYEQYF. The DNA for the CDR3 is TGTGCCGGGAGGCGTGGGGGTCTTGCGCTAGCGGACTACGAGCAGTACTTC.

The gene calls are TRBV28 and TRBJ2-7; weak D call: TRBD1 (5 bases). V lost 3 bases and J 4 bases, leaving 13 bases between the germline ends. The germline V gene encodes CDR1 MDHEN and CDR2 SYDVKM. The CDR3 sequence is 14 residues long. This chain's CDR3 is CASSFGAEEYEQYF. CDR3 in DNA: TGTGCCAGCAGTTTTGGGGCCGAGGAGTACGAGCAGTACTTC.

This chain joins TRBV28 and TRBJ2-1; 8 bases align to TRBD1. Per germline, CDR1 MDHEN and CDR2 SYDVKM. CDR3 length equals 15 residues. V lost 6 bases, J lost 8 bases, and 12 bases stayed unmatched. This chain's CDR3 is CASSLPGGTRDEQFF. In DNA, the CDR3 is TGTGCCAGCAGCCTCCCAGGGGGCACTAGGGATGAGCAGTTCTTC. Full variable domain (rest looked up from reference TRBV28 and TRBJ2-1): DVKVTQSSRYLVKRTGEKVFLECVQDMDHENMFWYRQDPGLGLRLIYFSYDVKMKEKGDIPEGYSVSREKKERFSLILESASTNQTSMYLCASSLPGGTRDEQFFGPGTRLTVL.

This chain connects TRBV9 to TRBJ2-1; 8 nucleotides align to TRBD2. The trim removed 3 bases at V and 3 bases at J, leaving 2 bases unmatched. This CDR3 has 14 amino acids. The germline V gene has CDR1 SGDLS and CDR2 YYNGEE. DNA for the CDR3: TGTGCCAGCAGCGCCACTAGCGGCTACAATGAGCAGTTCTTC. Residues: CASSATSGYNEQFF.

The J gene is TRBJ1-2, the V gene TRBV28; D gene uncertain. This CDR3 is 13 amino acids long. Germline assignment: CDR1 MDHEN and CDR2 SYDVKM. The V and J ends lost 3 bases and 4 bases respectively, with 9 bases between them. CDR3 loop: CASSFDGSYGYTF. For the CDR3, the DNA is TGTGCCAGCAGTTTCGACGGTTCCTATGGCTACACCTTC.

The J gene is TRBJ2-7, the V gene TRBV5-4, with 7 nucleotides matching TRBD1. CDR1 and CDR2 (germline): SGHNT, YYREEE (reference sequence). V dropped 0 bases and J dropped 0; count of bases not matched to a gene: 9. This CDR3 is built from 17 residues. The CDR3, as DNA: TGTGCCAGCAGCTTGGGTCCGGACAGGCTGACCTCCTACGAGCAGTACTTC. Amino acids: CASSLGPDRLTSYEQYF.

The rearrangement links TRBV7-6 to TRBJ1-5; TRBD1 matches at 8 bases. The ends lost 1 base at V and 1 base at J; junction bases unmatched: 3. This CDR3 has 16 amino acids. Germline V gives CDR1 SGHVS, CDR2 FNYEAQ. The CDR3 region is CASSLDQGASNQPQHF. In DNA form, the CDR3 reads TGTGCCAGCAGCTTAGACCAGGGGGCGAGCAATCAGCCCCAGCATTTT.

The gene calls are TRBV29-1 and TRBJ2-7; D is unclear. Germline CDR1 reads SQVTM; CDR2 reads ANQGSEA. CDR3 length: 15 amino acids. Trimming took off 0 bases at V and 0 bases at J, with 12 bases between the two ends. This CDR3 reads CSVEEATLTSYEQYF. In nucleotides, the CDR3 is TGCAGCGTTGAAGAGGCCACACTAACCTCCTACGAGCAGTACTTC.

This chain links TRBV5-5 with TRBJ2-7, with unresolved D. The CDR3 length is 15 residues. V was cut by 4 bases and J by 0 bases, with 14 bases left in between. Germline CDR1 SGHKS, CDR2 YYEKEE (reference sequence). The CDR3 DNA is TGTGCCAGCAGCCCCTTGGGCCTGAGCTCCTACGAGCAGTACTTC. Protein: CASSPLGLSSYEQYF.

The gene calls are TRBV19 and TRBJ1-5; no definite D call. Germline V gene sequence: CDR1 LNHDA, CDR2 SQIVND (reference sequence). Trimming took 0 bases from V and 2 from J, leaving 23 bases between them. The CDR3 has 20 residues. The CDR3 DNA reads as TGTGCCAGTAGTATAGATCCAGCGGCGGAAGAACTGTGGCGCAATCAGCCCCAGCATTTT. Translated: CASSIDPAAEELWRNQPQHF.

The chain joins TRBV4-1 to TRBJ2-3; D is ambiguous. The CDR3 extends over 14 amino acids. Deletions cut 6 bases from V and 2 bases from J, with 12 bases between. The germline CDR1 and CDR2 sequences are MGHRA and YSYEKL. The CDR3 DNA sequence: TGCGCCAGCAGTAACAAAGAACTCACAGATACGCAGTATTTT. Translating it yields CASSNKELTDTQYF.

The chain links TRBV18 to TRBJ1-5; the D gene is possibly TRBD1 (5 bases). V lost 5 bases and J 5 bases, leaving 10 bases between the germline ends. Germline V gene lookup returns CDR1 KGHSH and CDR2 LQKENI. The CDR3 length is 13 residues. CDR3 nucleotide sequence: TGTGCCAGCTCATCAAGGGGTTATCAGCCCCAGCATTTT. Protein sequence: CASSSRGYQPQHF.

This clone was counted a single time. J is TRBJ2-5 and V is TRBV29-1, with TRBD2 matching over 8 bases. Germline CDR1 is SQVTM and CDR2 is ANQGSEA. CDR3 length: 13 amino acids. V lost 2 bases to trimming and J lost 5 bases; unmatched junction nucleotides: 4. The CDR3 sequence is CSVEWPSGETQYF. The DNA of the CDR3 is TGCAGCGTTGAATGGCCTAGCGGGGAGACCCAGTACTTC.

This sequence joins TRBV28 and TRBJ2-3; TRBD2 agrees at 10 bases. The CDR3 is 15 amino acids. Germline V gene data show CDR1 as MDHEN and CDR2 as SYDVKM. V shed 5 bases and J 7 bases; nucleotides not matched to a gene: 9. CDR3 sequence reads: CASSHLAGDRNTQYF. CDR3 coding DNA: TGTGCCAGCAGTCACCTAGCGGGGGACCGGAATACGCAGTATTTT.

The chain recombines TRBV28 with TRBJ2-7; D is unresolved. The CDR3 length is 11 residues. Germline V gene sequence: CDR1 MDHEN, CDR2 SYDVKM. V was pared by 5 bases and J by 8 bases, with 10 bases between. The CDR3 DNA reads as TGTGCCAGCAGTGGGTCTGTACAGCAGTACTTC. Translated: CASSGSVQQYF.

The J gene is TRBJ1-2, the V gene TRBV5-1, with TRBD1 as a possible D gene (5 bases). This CDR3 region has 15 residues. Germline CDR1 is SGHRS and CDR2 is YFSETQ. Trimming removed 1 base at V and 2 bases at J, with 12 bases between. The CDR3 nucleotides read TGCGCCAGCAGCTTGACCCCGACAGAAAACTATGGCTACACCTTC. Its protein is CASSLTPTENYGYTF.

This clone was seen just once. Here the CDR3 reads CASSPIWTQLNTGELFF. The CDR3, as DNA: TGTGCCAGCTCACCCATTTGGACGCAATTGAACACCGGGGAGCTGTTTTTT. The genes are TRBV18 and TRBJ2-2; no clear D gene. Germline V gene sequence: CDR1 KGHSH, CDR2 LQKENI. The CDR3 has 17 residues. V shed 3 bases and J shed 1 base, with 15 bases lying between them.

The rearrangement joins TRBV15 to TRBJ2-5; weak D call: TRBD1 (6 bases). V dropped 1 base and J dropped 5 bases, with 23 bases sitting between them. CDR1 and CDR2 from the germline V gene are LNHNV and YYDKDF (reference sequence). CDR3 length: 18 residues. Written as DNA, the CDR3 is TGTGCCACCAGCAGAGCCCCCGGGACCTCACCGAGGGGGGAGACCCAGTACTTC. It specifies CATSRAPGTSPRGETQYF.